Each of the 25 T cell receptor delta chains below was sequenced from the same sample in a study of gamma-delta chains in newborns, infants, children. TCRdb repeated clone calling on the reads with CATT. The sample shows a few thousand delta-chain clones, 4.5% to 5% of them seen only once. The sequenced material came from blood. These receptors all stem from a child who was a newborn, infant or young child, either healthy, febrile or measles-vaccinated (not recorded which).

The chain has TRDV2 and TRDJ3; 12 nucleotides match TRDD3. Germline matching of the DNA provided the J gene here, since TCRdb leaves it blank. V shed 3 bases and J 0 bases; nucleotides not matched to a gene: 8. Germline CDR1 and CDR2: GEAIGNYY and EKD. The CDR3 spans 20 residues. CDR3 loop: CACDPVLGDTSSWDTRQMFF. In nucleotides, the CDR3 is TGTGCCTGTGACCCTGTACTGGGGGATACCAGCTCCTGGGACACCCGACAGATGTTTTTC.

This chain uses TRDV2 with TRDJ3; 13 nucleotides align to TRDD3. In germline, CDR1 is GEAIGNYY, CDR2 EKD. With V trimmed by 3 bases and J by 2 bases, 6 bases remained unmatched. The length of the CDR3 is 19 residues. CDR3 region: CACDAVLGDTPWDTRQMFF. CDR3 bases: TGTGCCTGTGACGCCGTACTGGGGGATACGCCCTGGGACACCCGACAGATGTTTTTC.

V is TRDV2 and J is TRDJ2, with D maybe TRDD3 (5 bases). V was pared by 0 bases and J by 7 bases, with 20 bases between. The germline V gene encodes CDR1 GEAIGNYY and CDR2 EKD. The CDR3 contains 17 residues. The CDR3 region has the DNA TGTGCCTGTGACACCGTGAGGGATCCACGTCGCGGAGCACAACTCTTCTTT. This translates into CACDTVRDPRRGAQLFF.

In the case of this clone: Other DNA sequences in the same sample also yield this CDR3. The chain is built from TRDV1 and TRDJ1, with a tentative D call TRDD2 (6 bases). Looked up from germline, CDR1 is TSWWSYY and CDR2 is QGS. This CDR3 has 15 amino acids. V lost 3 bases and J 0 bases, leaving 11 bases between the germline ends. The CDR3 here is CALGERASYTDKLIF. The DNA for the CDR3 is TGTGCTCTTGGGGAGCGGGCTTCCTACACCGATAAACTCATCTTT.

To note about this clone: The junction differs from germline at one of its ends, possibly a read error. The V call is TRDV2, the J call TRDJ3; 10 bases fit TRDD3. Germline assignment: CDR1 GEAIGNYY and CDR2 EKD. This CDR3 region has 19 residues. Here the CDR3 reads CACDPVLGDVSWGTRQMFF. The CDR3 DNA sequence: TGTGCCTGTGACCCTGTACTGGGGGATGTCTCCTGGGGCACCCGACAGATGTTTTTC.

This clone is medium-sized. The chain couples TRDV2 to TRDJ2; 11 bases align to TRDD3. This CDR3 has 18 amino acids. Trimming cost V 0 bases and J 0 bases; bases outside gene matches: 5. Germline CDR1 and CDR2: GEAIGNYY and EKD. The CDR3 loop is CACDTVLGDITLTAQLFF. The CDR3 DNA is TGTGCCTGTGACACCGTACTGGGGGATATAACTTTGACAGCACAACTCTTCTTT.

This clone occurred a few times. This sequence is one base from a far larger clone and is likely a read error. Other DNA sequences in this specimen translate into the identical CDR3. This chain joins TRDV2 and TRDJ3; 12 bases agree with TRDD3. CDR1 is GEAIGNYY and CDR2 is EKD in the germline V gene. The CDR3 covers 18 residues. CDR3 bases: TGTGCCTGTGACAGTACTGGGGGATACTCCTGGGACACCCGACAAATGTTTTTC. Translation: CACDSTGGYSWDTRQMFF.

The rearrangement uses TRDV2 and TRDJ3; TRDD3 aligns across 7 bases. CDR1 is GEAIGNYY and CDR2 is EKD in the germline V gene. The V segment lost 0 bases and the J segment 0 bases; nucleotides outside the gene matches: 7. The CDR3 runs to 19 residues. CDR3 residues: CACDTGWGASSWDTRQMFF. The CDR3, as DNA: TGTGCCTGTGACACCGGCTGGGGGGCCTCCTCCTGGGACACCCGACAGATGTTTTTC.

This sequence joins TRDV2 and TRDJ3, with 10 bases matching TRDD3. V dropped 1 base and J dropped 3; count of bases not matched to a gene: 5. The CDR3 is 18 residues long. Per the germline V gene, CDR1 is GEAIGNYY and CDR2 is EKD. The CDR3 region has the DNA TGTGCCTGTGACACTGGGGGATACCGGAACTGGGACACCCGACAGATGTTTTTC. Translating gives CACDTGGYRNWDTRQMFF.

This chain joins TRDV2 and TRDJ3; 7 nucleotides line up with TRDD3. Germline CDR1 reads GEAIGNYY; CDR2 reads EKD. The CDR3 loop spans 19 amino acids. J was trimmed by 0 bases and V by 0 bases; bases with no gene match: 7. The CDR3 sequence: CACDTIEGYSSWDTRQMFF. The CDR3 bases are TGTGCCTGTGACACCATAGAGGGATACAGCTCCTGGGACACCCGACAGATGTTTTTC.

The J gene was not called, though the V gene is TRDV2; the tabulated D call, TRDD3, remains unverified against the DNA. Germline-derived CDR1 and CDR2 are GEAIGNYY and EKD. CDR3 length equals 18 residues. The CDR3 DNA reads TGTGCCTGTGACACGGGGGATGCCGGCTCCTGGGACACCCCACACATGTTTTTC. This gives the protein CACDTGDAGSWDTPHMFF.

This chain uses TRDV3 with TRDJ1, with D perhaps matching TRDD3 (5 bases). Germline V gene lookup returns CDR1 TVYSNPD and CDR2 GDNSRS (reference sequence). The CDR3 runs to 18 residues. With 2 bases removed from V and 0 bases from J, the gap between germline ends came to 25 bases. DNA of the CDR3: TGTGCCTTTCGGGGACACGGGGGCCACCGGGCCTACACCGATAAACTCATCTTT. This codes for CAFRGHGGHRAYTDKLIF. Variable domain in full (rest from reference TRDV3 and TRDJ1): CDKVTQSSPDQTVASGSEVVLLCTYDTVYSNPDLFWYRIRPDYSFQFVFYGDNSRSEGADFTQGRFSVKHILTQKAFHLVISPVRTEDSATYYCAFRGHGGHRAYTDKLIFGKGTRVTVEP.

The rearrangement links TRDV3 to TRDJ2; 10 nucleotides align to TRDD3. The CDR3 is 15 amino acids. V trimming: 3 bases; J trimming: 0 bases; junction bases outside the gene matches: 4. The germline V gene encodes CDR1 TVYSNPD and CDR2 GDNSRS (reference sequence). CDR3 residues: CALYWGIPLTAQLFF. The DNA of the CDR3 is TGTGCCTTGTACTGGGGGATCCCTTTGACAGCACAACTCTTCTTT.

The CDR3 spells CACDTRGETEGWTAQLFF. Here the CDR3 DNA reads TGTGCCTGTGACACGAGGGGGGAGACGGAGGGGTGGACAGCACAACTCTTCTTT. V gene TRDV2 combines with J gene TRDJ2, with D perhaps matching TRDD3 (6 bases). The J gene, not given by TCRdb, was assigned here from a germline match of the nucleotide sequence. In germline, CDR1 is GEAIGNYY, CDR2 EKD. This CDR3 comprises 18 residues. Trimming pared 1 base from V and 4 bases from J, leaving 21 bases between.

A J gene of TRDJ2 was called, though the V gene was not; TRDD3, as called in the table, went unchecked against the DNA. The CDR3 totals 20 residues. Here the CDR3 reads CACDRIPVLGDTTLTAQLFF. Here the CDR3 DNA reads TGTGCCTGTGACCGGATACCCGTACTGGGGGATACAACTTTGACAGCACAACTCTTCTTT.

This clone is large (0.1 to 1%) within its sample. The chain recombines TRDV2 with TRDJ2; 9 bases agree with TRDD3. V shed 2 bases, J shed 3 bases, and the junction held 0 bases outside the gene matches. The CDR3 extends over 14 amino acids. From germline, CDR1 is GEAIGNYY and CDR2 EKD. The CDR3 is CACDNWGMTAQLFF. The CDR3 coding sequence is TGTGCCTGTGACAACTGGGGGATGACAGCACAACTCTTCTTT.

A few counts support this clone. The V gene is TRDV2, the J gene TRDJ3, with 13 bases that match TRDD3. The CDR3 is made up of 22 amino acids. V dropped 0 bases and J dropped 0; count of bases not matched to a gene: 10. Germline CDR1 is GEAIGNYY and CDR2 is EKD. As DNA, the CDR3 is TGTGCCTGTGACACCTTACTGGGGGATACGCGGAAAAGCTCCTGGGACACCCGACAGATGTTTTTC. This sequence encodes CACDTLLGDTRKSSWDTRQMFF.

There are a few counts of this clone. The gene calls are TRDV3 and TRDJ2; possibly TRDD3 for D (6 bases). This CDR3 region has 17 residues. Trimming stripped 2 bases from V and 5 bases from J, with 24 bases between. Germline V CDR1 and CDR2: TVYSNPD, GDNSRS (reference sequence). The CDR3 spells CAFGLGIHVISTAQLFF. The CDR3, as DNA: TGTGCCTTTGGATTGGGGATCCATGTTATTAGCACAGCACAACTCTTCTTT.

This clone was seen a few times. The chain uses TRDV2 and TRDJ3; the D gene is possibly TRDD3 (5 bases). The CDR3 has 19 residues. V was trimmed by 1 base and J by 0 bases, leaving 15 bases between them. Germline CDR1 and CDR2: GEAIGNYY and EKD. CDR3 protein: CACDTVWAASSWDTRQMFF. The DNA of the CDR3 is TGTGCCTGTGACACGGTCTGGGCTGCCTCCTCCTGGGACACCCGACAGATGTTTTTC.

This clone was detected a few times. J is TRDJ3 and V is TRDV2; 11 bases map to TRDD3. CDR1 and CDR2 (germline): GEAIGNYY, EKD. V gave up 1 base and J gave up 0 bases; unmatched junction bases: 7. The CDR3 loop spans 20 amino acids. CDR3 loop: CACDTGGYGTSSWDTRQMFF. Here the CDR3 DNA reads TGTGCCTGTGACACTGGGGGATACGGAACGAGCTCCTGGGACACCCGACAGATGTTTTTC.

This clone turned up a few times. The J gene is TRDJ1, the V gene TRDV1; 8 bases fit TRDD3. The junction had 14 bases not matched to a gene; V was cut back by 2 bases and J by 3 bases. CDR1 TSWWSYY and CDR2 QGS come from the germline V gene. The CDR3 contains 18 residues. The CDR3 loop reads CALGEELLSLGGSDKLIF. In DNA, the CDR3 is TGTGCTCTTGGGGAAGAGCTCCTATCACTTGGGGGATCCGATAAACTCATCTTT.

The table lists this clone with a few counts. A much larger clone is a single base away; this may be a read error. Additional DNA sequences in this sample encode the identical CDR3. The CDR3 DNA reads TGCGCCTGTGACACCGTATCTGGGGGATACGAAACTTTGACAGCACAACTCTTCTTT. Translation gives CACDTVSGGYETLTAQLFF. The J gene is TRDJ2, the V gene TRDV2; 12 bases are a match to TRDD3. The CDR3 spans 19 residues. From germline, CDR1 is GEAIGNYY and CDR2 EKD.

The J gene was reported as TRDJ3; the V gene went uncalled; the DNA was not compared with TRDD3, the D call given in the table. This CDR3 region has 17 residues. The DNA for the CDR3 is TGTGCCACCGTACTGGGGGACTACTCCTGGGCCACCCGACAGATGTTTTTC. It yields the protein CATVLGDYSWATRQMFF.

This clone was recorded a few times. V is TRDV1 and J is TRDJ1, with 10 bases lining up with TRDD3. The CDR3 is made up of 18 amino acids. The V and J ends lost 5 bases and 0 bases, in that order; junction bases with no gene match: 12. Germline CDR1 reads TSWWSYY; CDR2 reads QGS. The CDR3 is CALGPPSTGGFDTDKLIF. Written as DNA, the CDR3 is TGTGCTCTTGGGCCTCCCAGTACTGGGGGATTTGACACCGATAAACTCATCTTT.

Regarding this clone: One end of the junction is discordant with germline, which a read error may explain. CDR3 sequence reads: CARDSVLGGLTAQLFF. DNA of the CDR3: TGTGCCCGTGACTCTGTACTGGGGGGCTTGACAGCACAACTCTTCTTT. The chain recombines TRDV2 with TRDJ2; 8 bases line up with TRDD3. Germline assignment: CDR1 GEAIGNYY and CDR2 EKD. The CDR3 is 16 amino acids.